Shown below are 32 T cell receptor beta chains from a single sample sequenced in a study of T cells in women clearing cervical HPV infection. Using immunoSEQ multiplex PCR, the repertoire was profiled, and TCRdb retains in-frame clones only, with some absent. The sample features 36,000 or so clones, with about 3.9% in its top ten. The sample comprised blood buffy coat. The receptors originated from a woman between 18 and 70 years old with a cervical HPV16 infection that either progressed to CIN3+ or cleared (not recorded which).

Comment on this clone: The sequence runs out 3 residues before the end of the CDR3; the remainder is reconstructed from the germline J gene. V usage is TRBV2 and J usage is TRBJ2-4; TRBD1 agrees at 12 bases. From germline, CDR1 is SNHLY and CDR2 FYNNEI. This CDR3 region has 14 residues. CDR3 amino acids: CASTPGQGAWIQYF. The covered CDR3 bases are TGTGCCAGCACCCCGGGACAGGGGGCTTGGATT. Drawing the rest from reference TRBV2 and TRBJ2-4, the complete variable domain is EPEVTQTPSHQVTQMGQEVILRCVPISNHLYFYWYRQILGQKVEFLVSFYNNEISEKSEIFDDQFSVERPDGSNFTLKIRSTKLEDSAMYFCASTPGQGAWIQYFGAGTRLSVL.

In regard to this clone: The read finishes 3 residues shy of the CDR3 end, and the germline J gene is used to complete it. The chain employs TRBV7-3 and TRBJ2-2, with D hard to call. This CDR3 region has 13 residues. CDR1 is SGHTA, CDR2 FQGTGA, per germline. V lost 3 bases and J 7 bases, leaving 9 bases between the germline ends. Partial CDR3 DNA: TGTGCCAGCAGCTTCGTCGGCGGCGGGGAG. Amino acid sequence: CASSFVGGGE. The whole CDR3 sequence is CASSFVGGGELFF.

As for this clone: The read terminates 3 residues before the CDR3 end, so the remaining end is supplied by the germline J gene. V is TRBV29-1 and J is TRBJ1-2; D is unresolved. Per the germline V gene, CDR1 is SQVTM and CDR2 is ANQGSEA. The V end lost 6 bases, the J end lost 0 bases, and 17 bases lay between the germline ends. The CDR3 consists of 15 residues. This CDR3 is CSVAGVGMTNYGYTF. The DNA read from the CDR3 is TGCAGCGTCGCCGGGGTAGGGATGACTAACTATGGC.

In the case of this clone: The observed sequence ends 3 residues before the CDR3 terminus, with the missing tail filled in from the germline J gene. The genes are TRBV2 and TRBJ2-7, with a tentative D call TRBD1 (5 bases). Trimming removed 5 bases from V and 0 bases from J, with 11 bases in between. There are 14 residues in the CDR3. Germline CDR1 SNHLY, CDR2 FYNNEI. Incomplete CDR3 DNA: TGTGCCAGCAGTCGCGACAGAAACTCCTACGAG. Translated, it gives CASSRDRNSYE. In full, the CDR3 is CASSRDRNSYEQYF.

About this clone itself: From the germline J gene comes the end of the CDR3, since the read stops 3 residues before it. This chain joins TRBV6-2 or TRBV6-3 and TRBJ1-1; D remains unclear. The CDR3 covers 12 residues. Germline CDR1 MNHEY, CDR2 SVGEGT. V dropped 6 bases and J dropped 5 bases, with 10 bases sitting between them. CDR3 DNA, as far as it was read: TGTGCCAGCAGCTCCGACACTACTGAA. Protein product: CASSSDTTE. The whole CDR3 sequence reads CASSSDTTEAFF.

For this clone: Read coverage stops 3 residues before the CDR3 terminus; the germline J gene supplies the remainder. The chain has TRBV10-3 and TRBJ1-1, with D uncertain. V lost 7 bases and J lost 0, with 12 bases in between. The CDR3 is 14 residues long. Germline V gene lookup returns CDR1 ENHRY and CDR2 SYGVKD. CDR3 amino acids: CAITNSNLNTEAFF. The sequenced CDR3 bases are TGTGCCATCACTAACAGCAACCTGAACACTGAA.

To note about this clone: Read sequence stops 3 residues before the CDR3 end, and the germline J gene provides the missing end. The gene calls are TRBV5-1 and TRBJ2-3, with 11 bases fitting TRBD2. V dropped 0 bases and J dropped 4; count of bases not matched to a gene: 4. This CDR3 is built from 16 residues. CDR1 is SGHRS and CDR2 is YFSETQ in the germline V gene. CDR3 bases read: TGCGCCAGCAGCTTGGCCCCTAGCGGGGGGCCAGATACG. It is translated as CASSLAPSGGPDT. Given in full, the CDR3 is CASSLAPSGGPDTQYF. The entire variable domain, with the rest obtained from reference TRBV5-1 and TRBJ2-3, is as follows: KAGVTQTPRYLIKTRGQQVTLSCSPISGHRSVSWYQQTPGQGLQFLFEYFSETQRNKGNFPGRFSGRQFSNSRSEMNVSTLELGDSALYLCASSLAPSGGPDTQYFGPGTRLTVL.

As for this clone: The read stops 3 residues short of the end of the CDR3; the missing end is completed from the germline J gene. V and J are TRBV7-3 and TRBJ2-1; 8 bases map to TRBD1. V lost 5 bases and J lost 2; bases outside the gene matches: 8. CDR1 is SGHTA and CDR2 is FQGTGA in the germline V gene. The CDR3 is made up of 16 amino acids. Incomplete CDR3 DNA: TGTGCCAGCAGCGTCGACAGGGGAGTAACCTACAATGAG. It specifies CASSVDRGVTYNE. The CDR3, in full, reads CASSVDRGVTYNEQFF.

A remark on this clone: The read is 3 residues too short to cover the CDR3 end, so that end is filled in from the germline J gene. The V call is TRBV6-1, the J call TRBJ1-1; TRBD1 is a possible D gene (5 bases). The CDR3 has 15 residues. Trimming cost V 2 bases and J 5 bases, with 15 bases left between them. CDR1 is MNHNS, CDR2 SASEGT, per germline. CDR3 DNA (partial): TGTGCCAGCAGTGAAATGAGCAGGGTTGGGACTGAA. Amino acids: CASSEMSRVGTE. The whole CDR3 is CASSEMSRVGTEAFF.

Concerning this clone itself: The germline gene is not matched at one end of the junction; a read error may be the cause. The sequence runs out 3 residues before the end of the CDR3; the remainder is reconstructed from the germline J gene. The chain joins TRBV4-2 to TRBJ2-4; D is unresolved. The CDR3 loop spans 15 amino acids. CDR1 and CDR2 (germline): LGHNA, YNFKEQ. CDR3 in amino acids: CASSQEVNSKNIQYF. The part of the CDR3 DNA that was read is TGCGCCAGCAGCCAAGAAGTGAACAGCAAAAACATT.

With regard to this clone: The read terminates 3 residues before the CDR3 end, so the remaining end is supplied by the germline J gene. The rearrangement joins TRBV12-3 or TRBV12-4 to TRBJ2-2; no reliable D call. The CDR3 runs to 12 residues. Deletions cut 6 bases from V and 8 bases from J, with 10 bases between. Incomplete CDR3 DNA: TGTGCCAGCAGCTCTGCGATAGGGGAG. It translates to CASSSAIGE. The full CDR3 sequence reads CASSSAIGELFF.

Remarks on this clone: The CDR3 end is not reached by the read, which stops 3 residues before it; the germline J gene fills it in. The chain couples TRBV6-2 or TRBV6-3 to TRBJ2-1; a weak D match, TRBD2 (6 bases). This CDR3 is built from 13 residues. V was pared by 7 bases and J by 7 bases, with 14 bases between. Germline CDR1 MNHEY, CDR2 SVGEGT. CDR3 amino acids: CASTGGLPNEQFF. CDR3 DNA (partial): TGTGCCAGCACAGGAGGACTACCGAATGAG.

Worth noting for this clone: The read gets to within 3 residues of the CDR3 end, and the germline J gene fills in the rest. The rearrangement links TRBV4-2 to TRBJ2-5, with D possibly being TRBD2 (5 bases). Trimming shortened V by 8 bases and J by 2 bases, and 21 bases separated the two germline ends. The CDR3 loop spans 16 amino acids. Germline loops: CDR1 LGHNA, CDR2 YNFKEQ. The CDR3 is CASQKEVSERQETQYF. The CDR3 bases that were read are TGTGCCAGCCAGAAGGAGGTTAGCGAAAGACAAGAGACC.

A note on this clone: The junction departs from germline at one end; a sequencing error may be responsible. This chain's CDR3 is CASSQSRGTADTQYF. Partial CDR3 DNA: TGCGCCAGCAGCCAAAGTCGGGGGACCGCAGATACG. V is TRBV4-2 and J is TRBJ2-3, with D perhaps matching TRBD2 (6 bases). From the germline J gene comes the end of the CDR3, since the read stops 3 residues before it. The CDR3 sequence is 15 residues long. Germline CDR1 and CDR2: LGHNA and YNFKEQ.

Remarks on this clone: A junction boundary mismatches the germline segment, possibly from a read error. The read terminates 3 residues before the CDR3 end, so the remaining end is supplied by the germline J gene. Other DNA sequences of this sample code for an identical CDR3. The V and J genes are TRBV29-1 and TRBJ2-5; D might be TRBD2 (5 bases). The CDR3 totals 15 residues. CDR1 SQVTM and CDR2 ANQGSEA come from the germline V gene. This chain's CDR3 is CSVEVPSPSQETQYF. The part of the CDR3 DNA that was read is TGCAGTGTTGAGGTGCCTAGCCCGAGCCAAGAGACC.

Comments on this clone: The CDR3 end lies 3 residues beyond the end of the read and is filled in from the germline J gene. V and J are TRBV28 and TRBJ2-7; 7 bases align to TRBD1. The V segment lost 4 bases and the J segment 4 bases; nucleotides outside the gene matches: 10. Looked up from germline, CDR1 is MDHEN and CDR2 is SYDVKM. The CDR3 has 15 residues. The sequenced CDR3 bases are TGTGCCAGCAGTTCCGGGGACAGCAAACGGTACGAG. Its protein is CASSSGDSKRYE. The complete CDR3 reads CASSSGDSKRYEQYF.

Of note for this clone: The read ends 3 residues shy of where the CDR3 ends; the end is completed using the germline J gene. This chain uses TRBV7-2 with TRBJ2-4; 9 bases line up with TRBD2. Germline lookup yields CDR1 SGHTA and CDR2 FQGNSA. This CDR3 has 17 amino acids. Unmatched junction bases numbered 12, after V lost 0 bases and J lost 9 bases. The CDR3 sequence: CASSLAREGGPLSIQYF. The DNA read from the CDR3 is TGTGCCAGCAGCTTAGCGCGGGAGGGGGGGCCGTTATCCATT.

Comments on this clone: The CDR3 end falls 3 residues outside the read, so it is completed with the germline J gene. The rearrangement joins TRBV5-6 to TRBJ1-1; D remains ambiguous. Germline CDR1 SGHDT, CDR2 YYEEEE. Trimming left V 2 bases short and J 3 bases short, with 14 bases between. CDR3 length: 15 amino acids. The CDR3 spells CASSFSTARYTEAFF. The covered CDR3 bases are TGTGCCAGCAGCTTCTCGACGGCCAGGTACACTGAA.

The CDR3 DNA, read in part, is TGTGCCTGGAGTTCTAGTGGGCTAGCGGAGAACTACGAG. It codes for CAWSSSGLAENYE. The entire CDR3 protein is CAWSSSGLAENYEQYF. The chain is built from TRBV30 and TRBJ2-7, with 7 bases matching TRBD2. Read sequence stops 3 residues before the CDR3 end, and the germline J gene provides the missing end. After removal of 2 bases from V and 3 bases from J, the junction contained 13 bases not matched to a gene. Germline V gene lookup returns CDR1 GTSNPN and CDR2 SVGIG (reference sequence). The CDR3 has 16 amino acids.

About this clone itself: One junction end does not reproduce the germline sequence, and a read error may be involved. The sequenced part of the CDR3 DNA is TGCGCCAGCAGCCAAGACAGTTTTCAGCCC. This gives the protein CASSQDSFQP. The full CDR3 sequence reads CASSQDSFQPQHF. The chain carries TRBV4-2 and TRBJ1-5; tentatively, D is TRBD1 (5 bases). With the read ending 3 residues before the CDR3 end, the germline J gene is used to fill in that end. Germline CDR1 LGHNA, CDR2 YNFKEQ. This CDR3 has 13 residues.

Note on this clone: The observed sequence ends 3 residues before the CDR3 terminus, with the missing tail filled in from the germline J gene. The genes are TRBV20-1 and TRBJ2-7, with D maybe TRBD1 (6 bases). The CDR3 runs 15 residues. The germline CDR1 and CDR2 sequences are DFQATT and SNEGSKA (reference sequence). The ends were cut back, 0 bases at V and 2 bases at J, with 14 bases in the middle. The CDR3: CSARDGQLPPYEQYF. The DNA read from the CDR3 is TGCAGTGCTAGAGATGGACAGCTCCCTCCCTACGAG.

Partial CDR3 DNA: TGCGCCAGCAGCTTGGAGATTCGACACGTAGAA. Protein: CASSLEIRHVE. The entire CDR3 is CASSLEIRHVEAFF. The chain carries TRBV5-1 and TRBJ1-1; D is ambiguous. Read sequence stops 3 residues before the CDR3 end, and the germline J gene provides the missing end. The CDR3 is 14 amino acids. Germline assignment: CDR1 SGHRS and CDR2 YFSETQ.

Points on this clone: The CDR3 is cut off 3 residues early in the read; its end comes from the germline J gene. Other DNA sequences in the sample encode the same CDR3. The chain joins TRBV6-2 or TRBV6-3 to TRBJ2-2, with 8 nucleotides matching TRBD2. The CDR3 totals 16 residues. Germline V gene lookup returns CDR1 MNHEY and CDR2 SVGEGT. The ends lost 2 bases at V and 8 bases at J; junction bases unmatched: 10. The sequenced part of the CDR3 DNA is TGTGCCAGCAGTTACCGGGCGGGGGGCCGCCCGGGGGAG. As protein: CASSYRAGGRPGE. The entire CDR3 is CASSYRAGGRPGELFF.

Concerning this clone itself: The CDR3 end falls 3 residues outside the read, so it is completed with the germline J gene. The rearrangement links TRBV2 to TRBJ2-7, with 7 bases matching TRBD1. This CDR3 region has 15 residues. V lost 7 bases to trimming and J lost 1 base; unmatched junction nucleotides: 10. Germline V gene data show CDR1 as SNHLY and CDR2 as FYNNEI. The sequenced CDR3 bases are TGTGCCAGCACCGATGACAGGGAGATATCCTACGAG. It specifies CASTDDREISYE. The entire CDR3 sequence reads CASTDDREISYEQYF.

The covered CDR3 bases are TGTGCCAGCAGCCATTCACCGGGACTACAATACGAG. Its protein is CASSHSPGLQYE. The CDR3 in full is CASSHSPGLQYEQYF. The chain carries TRBV7-2 and TRBJ2-7; the match to TRBD2 covers 7 bases. The read stops 3 residues short of the end of the CDR3; the missing end is completed from the germline J gene. V dropped 5 bases and J dropped 4; count of bases not matched to a gene: 11. This CDR3 has 15 amino acids. The germline V gene encodes CDR1 SGHTA and CDR2 FQGNSA.

About this clone: The read halts 3 residues ahead of the CDR3 end, with the missing end drawn from the germline J gene. The V and J genes are TRBV4-1 and TRBJ1-4; D unresolved. CDR3 length equals 15 residues. The V gene's germline CDR1 is MGHRA and CDR2 YSYEKL. Trimming pared 4 bases from V and 7 bases from J, leaving 16 bases between. The CDR3 sequence: CASSLRSLAGEKLFF. Partial CDR3 DNA: TGCGCCAGCAGCCTCAGGAGCCTTGCGGGTGAAAAA.

As regards this clone: The observed sequence ends 3 residues before the CDR3 terminus, with the missing tail filled in from the germline J gene. The V call is TRBV7-2, the J call TRBJ1-6; D is unclear. The CDR3 has 14 amino acids. V lost 6 bases and J lost 0, with 6 bases in between. Germline values: CDR1 SGHTA, CDR2 FQGNSA. CDR3 bases read: TGTGCCAGCAGTCAGAGCTCCTATAATTCACCC. Amino acids: CASSQSSYNSP. In full, the CDR3 is CASSQSSYNSPLHF.

On this clone: The read falls 3 residues short of the CDR3 end, and the missing part is taken from the germline J gene. This chain links TRBV6-1 with TRBJ2-1; 13 bases fit TRBD2. The V segment lost 4 bases and the J segment 4 bases; nucleotides outside the gene matches: 4. This CDR3 comprises 16 residues. Germline V lookup: CDR1 MNHNS, CDR2 SASEGT. This CDR3 reads CASSGTSGGNYNEQFF. Incomplete CDR3 DNA: TGTGCCAGCAGTGGGACTAGCGGGGGCAATTACAATGAG.

Comments on this clone: Read coverage stops 3 residues before the CDR3 terminus; the germline J gene supplies the remainder. The genes are TRBV6-1 and TRBJ1-1; D gene unclear. This CDR3 contains 13 residues. V lost 4 bases and J 2 bases, leaving 8 bases between the germline ends. In germline, CDR1 is MNHNS, CDR2 SASEGT. CDR3 loop: CASSAHSNTEAFF. The sequenced CDR3 bases are TGTGCCAGCAGTGCCCACTCCAACACTGAA.

A remark on this clone: The read halts 3 residues ahead of the CDR3 end, with the missing end drawn from the germline J gene. The chain combines TRBV5-6 with TRBJ2-7; TRBD1 might be the D (6 bases). Trimming cost V 4 bases and J 6 bases, with 14 bases left between them. The CDR3 consists of 13 residues. The germline V gene has CDR1 SGHDT and CDR2 YYEEEE. The sequenced CDR3 bases are TGTGCCAGCAGCCCCAGGGGAGTGGGCGAG. Protein: CASSPRGVGE. The full CDR3 protein is CASSPRGVGEQYF.

In the case of this clone: The CDR3 goes on 3 residues after the read ends, and that part is filled in from the germline J gene. This sequence joins TRBV7-9 and TRBJ1-2, with 7 bases that match TRBD1. This CDR3 spans 15 amino acids. The germline V gene has CDR1 SEHNR and CDR2 FQNEAQ (reference sequence). The V and J ends lost 4 bases and 4 bases, in that order; junction bases with no gene match: 9. The CDR3 region is CASSSLGGTVYGYTF. CDR3 DNA (partial): TGTGCCAGCAGCTCCCTTGGCGGGACAGTCTATGGC.

In the case of this clone: The read finishes 3 residues shy of the CDR3 end, and the germline J gene is used to complete it. J is TRBJ1-5 and V is TRBV7-2; no definite D call. CDR3 length equals 15 residues. Germline values: CDR1 SGHTA, CDR2 FQGNSA. Trimming cost V 6 bases and J 6 bases, with 18 bases left between them. The sequenced CDR3 bases are TGTGCCAGCAGTTTTACGCACGATTGGGCTCAGCCC. It is translated as CASSFTHDWAQP. The entire CDR3 is CASSFTHDWAQPQHF.